This T cell receptor (beta chain) appears in the sequencing data of a study of blood T cell repertoires in COVID-19. This clone was picked up one time. Per the original data handling: Scientists estimated how many nucleated cells there were by amplifying reference gene primers. The data were produced by immunoSEQ multiplex PCR, yet TCRdb's version contains in-frame clones alone and is incomplete. V, J and clone size reflect that table, while D and trimming were determined from the DNA. The sample carries hundreds of thousands of clones, 89% recorded once. V lost 6 bases and J 5 bases, leaving 16 bases between the germline ends. CDR1 is LNHDA, CDR2 SQIVND, per germline (reference sequence). The CDR3 length is 14 residues.

Specimen: peripheral blood. This TCR was sampled from a man in his 60s who had recovered from COVID-19. This chain joins TRBV19 and TRBJ2-5; possibly TRBD2 for D (7 bases). CDR3: CASSGGHNKETQYF. CDR3 bases: TGTGCCAGTAGCGGGGGGCATAATAAGGAGACCCAGTACTTC.